The 15 T cell receptor beta chains below come from one sample, sequenced in a study of T cell responses to AZD1222 COVID-19 vaccine (dated by TCRdb to the early 2020s). The library was generated by the immunoSEQ multiplex PCR assay. Held by TCRdb, this immuneACCESS table contains in-frame sequences only and omits some clones. Under half of the omission traces to an unresolved V gene where checked; the cause of the rest is unknown. For this sample the table gives approximately 110,000 clones, of which roughly nine tenths were detected only once. Approximately 10% of the sample is held by the ten biggest clonotypes. This specimen's time point label, per the study, means: baseline before first vaccination. Sequences were derived from peripheral blood, sampled on day 0 of AZD1222 vaccination. These receptors all stem from an adult in good health.

The chain carries TRBV7-9 and TRBJ1-2; 12 bases are a match to TRBD1. Trimming at V came to 2 bases and at J to 8 bases, leaving 15 bases not matched to a gene. The CDR3 totals 18 residues. CDR1 and CDR2 (germline): SEHNR, FQNEAQ (reference sequence). The chain's CDR3 is CASSLKAAGGQGAPGYTF. In DNA form, the CDR3 reads TGTGCCAGCAGCTTAAAGGCGGCAGGGGGACAGGGGGCGCCGGGCTACACCTTC.

This clone has only a few counts. Additional DNA sequences in this sample encode the identical CDR3. The rearrangement joins TRBV9 to TRBJ2-5; D not certain. The CDR3 consists of 15 residues. Germline V lookup: CDR1 SGDLS, CDR2 YYNGEE. Trimming stripped 0 bases from V and 1 base from J, with 10 bases between. The CDR3 nucleotides are TGTGCCAGCAGCGTAGAGGGTAGGCCCCAAGAGACCCAGTACTTC. Its translation is CASSVEGRPQETQYF. Supplemented by reference TRBV9 and TRBJ2-5, the full variable domain reads DSGVTQTPKHLITATGQRVTLRCSPRSGDLSVYWYQQSLDQGLQFLIQYYNGEERAKGNILERFSAQQFPDLHSELNLSSLELGDSALYFCASSVEGRPQETQYFGPGTRLLVL.

This chain joins TRBV7-2 and TRBJ2-7; D unclear. The germline V gene has CDR1 SGHTA and CDR2 FQGNSA. CDR3 length: 15 amino acids. V was cut by 5 bases and J by 0 bases, with 14 bases left in between. The CDR3 sequence is CASSPPRPSSYEQYF. CDR3 bases: TGTGCCAGCAGCCCCCCCCGGCCTAGCTCCTACGAGCAGTACTTC.

This chain links TRBV30 with TRBJ1-2; the D gene is possibly TRBD1 (5 bases). The CDR3 runs to 12 residues. Germline values: CDR1 GTSNPN, CDR2 SVGIG (reference sequence). Trimming cost V 4 bases and J 4 bases, with 10 bases left between them. The CDR3 here is CAWNLGAYGYTF. CDR3 DNA: TGTGCCTGGAATCTAGGGGCCTATGGCTACACCTTC.

The chain links TRBV11-2 to TRBJ2-2, with D hard to call. This CDR3 has 18 residues. Trimming took off 0 bases at V and 3 bases at J, with 17 bases between the two ends. The germline gives CDR1 SGHAT, CDR2 FQNNGV. This CDR3 is CASSLDPMTLDDTGELFF. The CDR3 bases are TGTGCCAGCAGCTTAGACCCCATGACACTGGATGACACCGGGGAGCTGTTTTTT.

This clone came up a few times. J is TRBJ1-1 and V is TRBV5-1; tentatively, D is TRBD1 (5 bases). CDR1 SGHRS and CDR2 YFSETQ come from the germline V gene. CDR3 size: 16 residues. V lost 2 bases and J lost 1, with 15 bases in between. The CDR3 region has the DNA TGCGCCAGCAGCTTTTGGCCGGGACGGGAGAACACTGAAGCTTTCTTT. This sequence encodes CASSFWPGRENTEAFF.

The chain combines TRBV18 with TRBJ2-3; TRBD2 aligns across 9 bases. CDR1 and CDR2 from the germline V gene are KGHSH and LQKENI. This CDR3 comprises 18 residues. After removal of 3 bases from V and 3 bases from J, the junction contained 13 bases not matched to a gene. CDR3 bases: TGTGCCAGCTCACCGATTGGCGGGAGGGAGTCTGGGACAGATACGCAGTATTTT. It encodes CASSPIGGRESGTDTQYF.

CDR3 DNA sequence: TGTGCCAGCAGCTTGGCCCCCCCATTCACAGATACGCAGTATTTT. It encodes CASSLAPPFTDTQYF. The rearrangement links TRBV11-2 to TRBJ2-3; D not certain. Trimming removed 3 bases from V and 2 bases from J, with 12 bases in between. Germline V gives CDR1 SGHAT, CDR2 FQNNGV. This CDR3 spans 15 amino acids.

This chain's CDR3 is CASSDRPEGEQYF. The CDR3 nucleotides are TGTGCCAGCAGTGACCGCCCAGAGGGGGAGCAGTACTTC. This chain joins TRBV25-1 and TRBJ2-7, with D possibly being TRBD1 or TRBD2 (5 bases each). CDR3 length: 13 residues. V was clipped by 3 bases and J by 7 bases, with 13 bases between them. Looked up from germline, CDR1 is MGHDK and CDR2 is SYGVNS.

The rearrangement links TRBV19 to TRBJ2-3, with 11 bases fitting TRBD2. Germline trimming cut 0 bases from V and 3 bases from J; bases unmatched to any gene: 5. Germline CDR1 and CDR2: LNHDA and SQIVND (reference sequence). There are 17 residues in the CDR3. The CDR3 here is CASSIDPTSGDTDTQYF. The CDR3 nucleotides are TGTGCCAGTAGTATAGATCCGACTAGCGGGGATACAGATACGCAGTATTTT. The entire variable domain, with the rest obtained from reference TRBV19 and TRBJ2-3, is as follows: DGGITQSPKYLFRKEGQNVTLSCEQNLNHDAMYWYRQDPGQGLRLIYYSQIVNDFQKGDIAEGYSVSREKKESFPLTVTSAQKNPTAFYLCASSIDPTSGDTDTQYFGPGTRLTVL.

This sequence joins TRBV30 and TRBJ1-1; D unclear. Germline V gene lookup returns CDR1 GTSNPN and CDR2 SVGIG (reference sequence). The CDR3 runs 13 residues. The V and J ends lost 0 bases and 5 bases respectively, with 10 bases between them. The CDR3 is CAWSVRAGTEAFF. DNA for the CDR3: TGTGCCTGGAGTGTAAGGGCGGGGACTGAAGCTTTCTTT.

This chain uses TRBV27 with TRBJ2-7; D perhaps matches TRBD2 (6 bases). V shed 4 bases and J shed 3 bases, with 13 bases lying between them. CDR3 size: 14 residues. Germline V gene lookup returns CDR1 MNHEY and CDR2 SMNVEV (reference sequence). This CDR3 is CASSWAGPDYEQYF. The CDR3 bases are TGTGCCAGCAGTTGGGCGGGACCTGACTACGAGCAGTACTTC.

The CDR3 DNA is TGTGCCAGCAGCCAAGAAGAGGGCGGGGGGGAGACCCAGTACTTC. Translated, it gives CASSQEEGGGETQYF. The V gene is TRBV4-2, the J gene TRBJ2-5, with 8 bases matching TRBD2. J gave up 5 bases and V 0 bases, and 5 bases lay outside the gene matches. The CDR3 has 15 residues. Germline CDR1 LGHNA, CDR2 YNFKEQ.

This clone has only a few counts. The chain is built from TRBV7-2 and TRBJ2-7; D is possibly TRBD2 (7 bases). From germline, CDR1 is SGHTA and CDR2 FQGNSA. V was pared by 0 bases and J by 4 bases, with 16 bases between. This CDR3 spans 16 amino acids. The CDR3 DNA is TGTGCCAGCAGCTTAGCCCGTGGGGGGGCGAGGTACGAGCAGTACTTC. Its translation: CASSLARGGARYEQYF.

Of note for this clone: Relative to the germline gene, one junction end is altered; a read error may explain this. The chain is built from TRBV6-1 and TRBJ2-7; 8 nucleotides match TRBD1. Germline CDR1 reads MNHNS; CDR2 reads SASEGT. The CDR3 extends over 15 amino acids. CDR3 residues: CASREDRGGSYEQYF. For the CDR3, the DNA is TGTGCCAGCAGAGAAGACAGGGGAGGTAGCTACGAGCAGTACTTC.